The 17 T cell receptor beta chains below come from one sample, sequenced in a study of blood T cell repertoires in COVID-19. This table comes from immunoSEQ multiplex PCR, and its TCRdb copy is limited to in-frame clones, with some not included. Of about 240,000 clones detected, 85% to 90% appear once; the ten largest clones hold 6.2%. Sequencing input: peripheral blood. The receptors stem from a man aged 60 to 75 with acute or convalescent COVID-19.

CDR3 DNA: TGTGCCAGCAGCTTGGTTGGGTGGACTAGCGGGAGGAACACCGGGGAGCTGTTTTTT. Its protein is CASSLVGWTSGRNTGELFF. V usage is TRBV5-6 and J usage is TRBJ2-2; 13 bases agree with TRBD2. The CDR3 has 19 amino acids. Trimming took 0 bases from V and 1 from J; bases not matched to a gene: 6. Germline V gives CDR1 SGHDT, CDR2 YYEEEE.

In nucleotides, the CDR3 is TGTGCCAGCAGCCAACAGGGGGCAACGTACGAGCAGTACTTC. Translating it yields CASSQQGATYEQYF. The V and J genes are TRBV14 and TRBJ2-7, with TRBD1 matching over 8 bases. The length of the CDR3 is 14 residues. Germline V CDR1 and CDR2: SGHDN, FVKESK. V was pared by 2 bases and J by 4 bases, with 4 bases of the junction left unmatched.

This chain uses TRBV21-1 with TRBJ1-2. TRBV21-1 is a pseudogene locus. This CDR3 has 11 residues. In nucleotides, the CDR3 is TGTGCCAGCAAGCGAGGGAAGGGCTACACCTTC. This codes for CASKRGKGYTF.

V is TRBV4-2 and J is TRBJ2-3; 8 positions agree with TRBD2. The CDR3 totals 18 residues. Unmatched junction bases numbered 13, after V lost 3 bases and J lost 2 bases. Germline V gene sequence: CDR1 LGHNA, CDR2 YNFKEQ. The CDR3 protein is CASSHNMAGLGSTDTQYF. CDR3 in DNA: TGTGCCAGCAGCCACAATATGGCGGGACTAGGGTCCACAGATACGCAGTATTTT.

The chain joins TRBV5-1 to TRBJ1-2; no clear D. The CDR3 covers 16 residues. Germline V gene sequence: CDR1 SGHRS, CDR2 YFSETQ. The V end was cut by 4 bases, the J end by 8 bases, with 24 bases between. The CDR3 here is CASSVEGTRPPGGYTF. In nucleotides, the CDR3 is TGCGCCAGCAGCGTGGAGGGTACCCGACCTCCGGGAGGCTACACCTTC.

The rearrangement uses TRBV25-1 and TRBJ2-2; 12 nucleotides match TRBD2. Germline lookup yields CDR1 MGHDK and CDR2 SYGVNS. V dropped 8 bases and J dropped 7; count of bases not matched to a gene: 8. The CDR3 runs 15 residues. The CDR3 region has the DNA TGTGCCAGCGGAGGACTAGCGGGGACTGGCGGGGAGCTGTTTTTT. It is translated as CASGGLAGTGGELFF.

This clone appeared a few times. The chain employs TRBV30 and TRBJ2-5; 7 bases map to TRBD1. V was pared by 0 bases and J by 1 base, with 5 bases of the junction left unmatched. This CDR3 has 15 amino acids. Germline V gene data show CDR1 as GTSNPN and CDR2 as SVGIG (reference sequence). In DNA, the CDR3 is TGTGCCTGGAGTGTAAGGACAGGAATCCAAGAGACCCAGTACTTC. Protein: CAWSVRTGIQETQYF. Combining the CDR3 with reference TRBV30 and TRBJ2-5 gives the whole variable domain SQTIHQWPATLVQPVGSPLSLECTVEGTSNPNLYWYRQAAGRGLQLLFYSVGIGQISSEVPQNLSASRPQDRQFILSSKKLLLSDSGFYLCAWSVRTGIQETQYFGPGTRLLVL.

The CDR3 protein is CASSLAHGTDTQYF. The CDR3 DNA is TGTGCCAGCAGCTTAGCGCACGGGACAGATACGCAGTATTTT. This chain joins TRBV7-9 and TRBJ2-3, with D unresolved. V shed 0 bases and J shed 3 bases, with 7 bases lying between them. This CDR3 comprises 14 residues. Germline V CDR1 and CDR2: SEHNR, FQNEAQ (reference sequence).

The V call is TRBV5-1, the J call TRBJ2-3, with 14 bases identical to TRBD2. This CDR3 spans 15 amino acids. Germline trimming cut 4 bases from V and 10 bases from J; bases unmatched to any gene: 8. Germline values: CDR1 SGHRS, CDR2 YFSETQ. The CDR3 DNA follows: TGCGCCAGCAGCGAGACTAGCGGGAGGGTGGGGGCGCAGTATTTT. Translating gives CASSETSGRVGAQYF.

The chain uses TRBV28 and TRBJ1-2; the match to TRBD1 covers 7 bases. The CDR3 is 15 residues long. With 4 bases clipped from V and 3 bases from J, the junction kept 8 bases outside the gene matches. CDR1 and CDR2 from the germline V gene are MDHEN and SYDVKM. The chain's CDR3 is CASSSPTGSDYGYTF. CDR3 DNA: TGTGCCAGCAGTTCACCGACAGGGTCAGACTATGGCTACACCTTC.

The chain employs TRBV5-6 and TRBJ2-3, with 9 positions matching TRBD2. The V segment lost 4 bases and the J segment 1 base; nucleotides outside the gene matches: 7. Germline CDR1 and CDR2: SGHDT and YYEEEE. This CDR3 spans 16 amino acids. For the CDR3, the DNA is TGTGCCAGCAGCCTTCTCTCTAGCGGGGGCACAGATACGCAGTATTTT. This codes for CASSLLSSGGTDTQYF.

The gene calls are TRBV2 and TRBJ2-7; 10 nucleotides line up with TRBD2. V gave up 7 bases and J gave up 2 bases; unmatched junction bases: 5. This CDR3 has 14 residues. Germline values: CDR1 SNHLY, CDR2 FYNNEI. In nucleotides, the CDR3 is TGTGCCAGCACCAGGACTAGCGGCCCCTACGAGCAGTACTTC. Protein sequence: CASTRTSGPYEQYF.

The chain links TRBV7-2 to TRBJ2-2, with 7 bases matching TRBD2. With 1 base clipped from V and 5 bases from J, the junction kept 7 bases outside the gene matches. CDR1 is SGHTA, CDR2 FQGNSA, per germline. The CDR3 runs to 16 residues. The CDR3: CASSLGLAEGTGELFF. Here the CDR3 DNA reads TGTGCCAGCAGCTTAGGGCTAGCGGAGGGGACCGGGGAGCTGTTTTTT.

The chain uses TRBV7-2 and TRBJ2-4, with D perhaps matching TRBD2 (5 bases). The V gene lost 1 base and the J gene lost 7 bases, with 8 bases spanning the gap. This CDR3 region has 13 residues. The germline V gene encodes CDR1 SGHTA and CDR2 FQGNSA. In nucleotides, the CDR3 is TGTGCCAGCAGCTTAGGGACTGTGAACATTCAGTACTTC. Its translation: CASSLGTVNIQYF. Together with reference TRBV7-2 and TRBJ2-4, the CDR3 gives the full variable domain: GAGVSQSPSNKVTEKGKDVELRCDPISGHTALYWYRQSLGQGLEFLIYFQGNSAPDKSGLPSDRFSAERTGGSVSTLTIQRTQQEDSAVYLCASSLGTVNIQYFGAGTRLSVL.

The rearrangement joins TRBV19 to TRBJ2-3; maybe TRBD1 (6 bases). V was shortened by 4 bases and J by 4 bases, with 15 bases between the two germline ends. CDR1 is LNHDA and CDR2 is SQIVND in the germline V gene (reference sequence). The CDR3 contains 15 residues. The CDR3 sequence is CASSTPQGSADTQYF. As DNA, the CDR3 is TGTGCCAGTAGTACCCCACAGGGTTCAGCAGATACGCAGTATTTT.

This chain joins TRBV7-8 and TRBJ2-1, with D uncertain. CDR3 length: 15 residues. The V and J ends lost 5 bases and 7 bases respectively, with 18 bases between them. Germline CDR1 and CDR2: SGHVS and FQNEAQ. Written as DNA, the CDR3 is TGTGCCAGCAGCCCTTATGAACCGGGTTCTAATGAGCAGTTCTTC. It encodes CASSPYEPGSNEQFF.

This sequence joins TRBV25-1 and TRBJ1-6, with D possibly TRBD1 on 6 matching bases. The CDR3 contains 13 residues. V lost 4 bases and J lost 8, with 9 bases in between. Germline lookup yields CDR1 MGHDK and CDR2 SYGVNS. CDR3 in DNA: TGTGCCAGCAGTGGAAACAGGGATTCACCCCTCCACTTT. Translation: CASSGNRDSPLHF.